This T cell receptor (beta chain) was observed in a study of blood T cells in healthy people across ages. It was with a sample-barcoded 5' primer and a J-beta primer mix that a second PCR of roughly 7 to 12 cycles was run. From the 5' RACE reads, TCRdb called clonotypes with MiXCR, one entry per CDR3 protein. This table holds about a million distinct CDR3 sequences, roughly 51% found once. Trimming removed 7 bases at V and 3 bases at J, with 16 bases between. From germline, CDR1 is SEHNR and CDR2 FQNEAQ (reference sequence). The CDR3 is made up of 15 amino acids. V gene TRBV7-9 combines with J gene TRBJ2-1; TRBD2 is a possible D gene (6 bases). Sequencing was performed on blood. The clonotype was recovered from a woman aged 60-75 years in good health. CDR3 sequence (DNA): TGTGCCAGCACTTCTCGGGACTCCTTCTACAATGAGCAGTTCTTC. This codes for CASTSRDSFYNEQFF.